The following is a TCR beta chain sequence with its context. No antigen is known for it. This entry belongs to a study of cytotoxic CD8 clonotypes in ibrutinib-treated CLL. Overall study findings and caveats: Public clonotypes, rarely seen, contracted or held steady on treatment.

Using immunoSEQ multiplex PCR, the repertoire was profiled, and TCRdb retains in-frame clones only, with some absent. The sample contains 19,000 or so clones, approximately 84% of which appear only once. Trimming shortened V by 5 bases and J by 2 bases, and 6 bases separated the two germline ends. Per germline, CDR1 KGHSH and CDR2 LQKENI. The CDR3 totals 12 residues. Library input was about 2.2 micrograms of DNA from cryopreserved PBMCs. The receptor comes from a human donor with chronic lymphocytic leukemia. The sample here was PBMCs, taken before ibrutinib treatment. The chain is built from TRBV18 and TRBJ1-1; D remains ambiguous. Here the CDR3 reads CASSGLNTEAFF. The CDR3 DNA follows: TGTGCCAGCTCAGGGCTCAACACTGAAGCTTTCTTT.